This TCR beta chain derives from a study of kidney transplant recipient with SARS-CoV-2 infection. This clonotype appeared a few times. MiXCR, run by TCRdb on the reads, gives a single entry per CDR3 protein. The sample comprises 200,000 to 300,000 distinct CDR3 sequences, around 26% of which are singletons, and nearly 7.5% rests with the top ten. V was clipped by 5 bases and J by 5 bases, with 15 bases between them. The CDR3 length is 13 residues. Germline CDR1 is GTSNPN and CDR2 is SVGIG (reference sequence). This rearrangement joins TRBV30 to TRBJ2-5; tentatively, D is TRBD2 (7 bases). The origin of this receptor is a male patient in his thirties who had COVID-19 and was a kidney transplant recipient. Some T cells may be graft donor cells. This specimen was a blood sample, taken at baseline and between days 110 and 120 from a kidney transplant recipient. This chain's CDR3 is CAWGSGGPETQYF. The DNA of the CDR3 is TGTGCCTGGGGATCCGGGGGGCCGGAGACCCAGTACTTC. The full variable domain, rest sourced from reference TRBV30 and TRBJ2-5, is SQTIHQWPATLVQPVGSPLSLECTVEGTSNPNLYWYRQAAGRGLQLLFYSVGIGQISSEVPQNLSASRPQDRQFILSSKKLLLSDSGFYLCAWGSGGPETQYFGPGTRLLVL.